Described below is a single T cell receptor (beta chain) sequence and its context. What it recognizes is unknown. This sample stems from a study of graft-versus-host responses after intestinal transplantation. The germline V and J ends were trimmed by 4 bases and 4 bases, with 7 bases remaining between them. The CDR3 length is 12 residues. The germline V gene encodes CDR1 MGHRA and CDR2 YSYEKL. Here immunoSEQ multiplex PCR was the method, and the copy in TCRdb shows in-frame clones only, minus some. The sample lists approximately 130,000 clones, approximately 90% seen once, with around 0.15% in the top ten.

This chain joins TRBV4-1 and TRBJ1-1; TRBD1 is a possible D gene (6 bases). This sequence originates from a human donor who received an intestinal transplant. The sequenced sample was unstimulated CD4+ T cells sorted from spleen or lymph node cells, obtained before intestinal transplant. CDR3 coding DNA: TGCGCCAGCAGCCTCAGGGGCACTGAAGCTTTCTTT. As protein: CASSLRGTEAFF.